This record covers a single TCR beta chain. The target antigen is unknown. The junction does not match germline at one end; this may be a read error. This specimen belongs to a study of T cells in Graves' hyperthyroidism and ophthalmopathy. Amplified TCR beta CDR3 regions came from RNA transcripts. HTBI primers were the set used in a first-round RT-PCR of the TCR CDR3. TCRdb processed the multiplex PCR reads anew with MiXCR; each CDR3 protein has one entry. This repertoire shows hundreds of thousands of distinct CDR3 sequences, 15% to 20% found once; its top ten account for about 41%. Study-wide results and limits: The model anticipated ophthalmopathy a median about 7 months pre-onset.

The CDR3 totals 14 residues. Germline V lookup: CDR1 MDHEN, CDR2 SYDVKM. The J gene is TRBJ1-2, the V gene TRBV28; D unclear. The sequencing sample was made of blood. This receptor was obtained from a man between 35 and 55 years old with Graves' hyperthyroidism. Here the CDR3 DNA reads TGTGCCAGCAGTTCTGAGGGAACTAATTATGGCTACACCTTC. Protein sequence: CASSSEGTNYGYTF.